These 31 T cell receptor beta chains were all obtained from the same sample, sequenced in a study of T cells after yellow fever vaccination. TCRdb processed the 5' RACE reads anew with MiXCR; each CDR3 protein has one entry. The sample consists of hundreds of thousands of distinct CDR3 sequences, 8.7% of them appearing once. The starting material was CD4+ T cells sorted from PBMCs, obtained 5 days after the yellow fever booster vaccination. These receptors came from a man aged 18 to 30 who received the YFV17D yellow fever vaccine.

V gene TRBV4-1 combines with J gene TRBJ1-5; D remains unclear. V was cut by 1 base and J by 1 base, with 17 bases left in between. This CDR3 comprises 18 residues. Germline V gives CDR1 MGHRA, CDR2 YSYEKL. CDR3: CASSQALFGFRSNQPQHF. The CDR3 bases are TGCGCCAGCAGCCAAGCCTTATTCGGGTTTCGGAGCAATCAGCCCCAGCATTTT.

The rearrangement uses TRBV12-3 or TRBV12-4 and TRBJ2-6; D may match TRBD1 or TRBD2 (6 bases each). This CDR3 region has 15 residues. Trimming took 4 bases from V and 3 from J, leaving 10 bases between them. The CDR3 region is CASSWGAGGANVLTF. As DNA, the CDR3 is TGTGCCAGCAGTTGGGGGGCAGGTGGGGCCAACGTCCTGACTTTC.

This clonotype was detected only a few times. At one of its ends the junction is not consistent with the germline gene, which may arise from a read error. This chain uses TRBV12-3 or TRBV12-4 with TRBJ1-5, with 10 bases lining up with TRBD1. CDR3 length equals 13 residues. The CDR3 DNA follows: TGTGCCAGCATCGGGACAGGGGTTCAGCCCCAGGATTTT. It encodes CASIGTGVQPQDF.

This clonotype came up a few times. The V call is TRBV6-5, the J call TRBJ1-1, with 12 bases lining up with TRBD1. V was clipped by 6 bases and J by 11 bases; unmatched bases: 10. This CDR3 comprises 14 residues. Germline-derived CDR1 and CDR2 are MNHEY and SVGAGI. The CDR3 sequence is CASSPGTGGRGAFF. CDR3 DNA: TGTGCCAGCAGCCCCGGGACAGGGGGCCGGGGGGCTTTCTTT.

V and J are TRBV28 and TRBJ1-5, with D tentatively TRBD1 (5 bases). Trimming took 3 bases from V and 6 from J, leaving 12 bases between them. CDR1 is MDHEN, CDR2 SYDVKM, per germline. CDR3 length: 14 residues. In DNA form, the CDR3 reads TGTGCCAGCAGTTTGGGGGGACGAGCTCAGCCCCAGCATTTT. This translates into CASSLGGRAQPQHF.

V is TRBV30 and J is TRBJ1-3; unclear D gene. Germline-derived CDR1 and CDR2 are GTSNPN and SVGIG (reference sequence). The CDR3 runs 13 residues. The germline V and J ends were trimmed by 0 bases and 8 bases, with 11 bases remaining between them. CDR3 coding DNA: TGTGCCTGGAGTGTGGTGGTTTGGGACACCATATATTTT. Translation: CAWSVVVWDTIYF.

This clonotype has more than one count but fewer than ten. V gene TRBV4-2 combines with J gene TRBJ2-5, with 13 bases fitting TRBD2. V shed 2 bases, J shed 3 bases, and the junction held 9 bases outside the gene matches. Germline-derived CDR1 and CDR2 are LGHNA and YNFKEQ. This CDR3 spans 18 amino acids. CDR3 sequence: CASSQSPTSGGPKETQYF. The CDR3 DNA is TGTGCCAGCAGCCAATCTCCGACTAGCGGGGGGCCTAAAGAGACCCAGTACTTC.

J is TRBJ1-6 and V is TRBV16; unclear D gene. Germline V gene sequence: CDR1 KGHSY, CDR2 FQNENV. The CDR3 runs to 13 residues. V was pared by 7 bases and J by 9 bases, with 13 bases between. CDR3 loop: CASNNLRGSPLHF. DNA for the CDR3: TGTGCCAGCAACAACCTTAGAGGTTCACCCCTCCACTTT.

The chain carries TRBV6-5 and TRBJ1-5; the match to TRBD1 covers 7 bases. This CDR3 is built from 13 residues. Germline V gene lookup returns CDR1 MNHEY and CDR2 SVGAGI. V lost 6 bases, J lost 6 bases, and 5 bases stayed unmatched. The CDR3 region is CASRDREGQPQHF. The CDR3 DNA reads as TGTGCCAGCAGAGACAGGGAAGGTCAGCCCCAGCATTTT.

The genes are TRBV4-2 and TRBJ1-5, with 7 bases that match TRBD1. This CDR3 is 14 amino acids long. With 0 bases clipped from V and 6 bases from J, the junction kept 2 bases outside the gene matches. Per germline, CDR1 LGHNA and CDR2 YNFKEQ. The CDR3 DNA reads TGTGCCAGCAGCCAAGACAGGGGGATTCAGCCCCAGCATTTT. This sequence encodes CASSQDRGIQPQHF.

This clonotype was counted a few times. This rearrangement joins TRBV19 to TRBJ1-2; D unclear. Germline-derived CDR1 and CDR2 are LNHDA and SQIVND (reference sequence). The CDR3 loop spans 14 amino acids. The V and J ends lost 8 bases and 2 bases respectively, with 15 bases between them. CDR3 coding DNA: TGTGCCAGTCGAGACGCTCCGGCCAACTATGGCTACACCTTC. This codes for CASRDAPANYGYTF.

The chain combines TRBV6-1 with TRBJ2-7; D gene unclear. CDR1 and CDR2 from the germline V gene are MNHNS and SASEGT. V was shortened by 5 bases and J by 1 base, with 3 bases between the two germline ends. This CDR3 region has 11 residues. The CDR3, as DNA: TGTGCCAGCAGTATTTCCTACGAGCAGTACGTC. As protein: CASSISYEQYV.

The chain has TRBV6-5 and TRBJ2-3; D possibly corresponds to TRBD2 (7 bases). This CDR3 is 15 amino acids long. Germline values: CDR1 MNHEY, CDR2 SVGAGI. V dropped 6 bases and J dropped 0 bases, with 13 bases sitting between them. CDR3 amino acids: CASRLAGASTDTQYF. The CDR3 bases are TGTGCCAGCAGACTCGCGGGGGCGAGCACAGATACGCAGTATTTT.

In this sample, this clonotype turned up a few times. The V gene is TRBV6-6, the J gene TRBJ1-1; D is perhaps TRBD1 (5 bases). V was shortened by 4 bases and J by 3 bases, with 18 bases between the two germline ends. Germline V gene data show CDR1 as MNHNY and CDR2 as SVGAGI (reference sequence). The CDR3 totals 16 residues. The CDR3 DNA reads as TGTGCCAGCAGTTGGCTGGGGACGGCTGGGTACACTGAAGCTTTCTTT. Amino acid sequence: CASSWLGTAGYTEAFF.

This clonotype was detected a few times. The chain has TRBV27 and TRBJ1-6, with D possibly matching TRBD1 (5 bases). The CDR3 covers 17 residues. The germline gives CDR1 MNHEY, CDR2 SMNVEV (reference sequence). Trimming stripped 2 bases from V and 0 bases from J, with 11 bases between. CDR3 sequence reads: CASSLRRGDSYNSPLHF. CDR3 bases: TGTGCCAGCAGTTTAAGGCGGGGGGACTCCTATAATTCACCCCTCCACTTT.

This clonotype was counted only a few times. The chain couples TRBV10-1 to TRBJ2-7; TRBD2 matches 12 bases. The length of the CDR3 is 15 residues. Germline V CDR1 and CDR2: WNHNN, SYGVQD (reference sequence). V shed 8 bases, J shed 2 bases, and the junction held 7 bases outside the gene matches. The CDR3: CASGGGLAGTYEQYF. The CDR3 region has the DNA TGCGCCAGCGGGGGTGGACTAGCGGGGACCTACGAGCAGTACTTC.

J is TRBJ2-7 and V is TRBV6-5; D is ambiguous. The CDR3 loop spans 13 amino acids. The V and J ends lost 6 bases and 0 bases respectively, with 9 bases between them. The germline CDR1 and CDR2 sequences are MNHEY and SVGAGI. This chain's CDR3 is CASRRSPSYEQYF. The DNA for the CDR3 is TGTGCCAGCAGGAGGAGTCCCTCCTACGAGCAGTACTTC.

This clonotype was seen only a few times. The rearrangement links TRBV6-4 to TRBJ2-7; D not resolved. Germline values: CDR1 MRHNA, CDR2 SNTAGT. The CDR3 has 14 amino acids. With 3 bases removed from V and 6 bases from J, the gap between germline ends came to 15 bases. This CDR3 reads CASSETALASEQYF. Written as DNA, the CDR3 is TGTGCCAGCAGTGAGACTGCCTTAGCCTCCGAGCAGTACTTC.

The chain uses TRBV6-2 or TRBV6-3 and TRBJ2-7, with TRBD1 as a possible D gene (6 bases). Germline loops: CDR1 MNHEY, CDR2 SVGEGT. The CDR3 is 14 residues long. V shed 6 bases and J shed 0 bases, with 12 bases lying between them. Here the CDR3 reads CASRRTVPSYEQYV. For the CDR3, the DNA is TGTGCCAGCAGGCGGACAGTGCCCTCCTACGAGCAGTACGTC.

This clonotype was found many times. This chain links TRBV15 with TRBJ2-2; no firm D call. The ends were cut back, 1 base at V and 4 bases at J, with 16 bases in the middle. Per the germline V gene, CDR1 is LNHNV and CDR2 is YYDKDF (reference sequence). This CDR3 comprises 17 residues. The DNA for the CDR3 is TGTGCCACCAGCAGAGTCGTAAGCACTATCTCCACCGGGGAGCTGTTTTTT. Translation gives CATSRVVSTISTGELFF.

This clonotype has a count of ten or more. The chain uses TRBV18 and TRBJ1-2; TRBD1 agrees at 7 bases. With V trimmed by 6 bases and J by 2 bases, 9 bases remained unmatched. Looked up from germline, CDR1 is KGHSH and CDR2 is LQKENI. This CDR3 region has 15 residues. The CDR3 DNA is TGTGCCAGCTCGCCCTACGGGACAGTCAACTATGGCTACACCTTC. Its translation: CASSPYGTVNYGYTF.

This chain uses TRBV20-1 with TRBJ2-6, with D possibly being TRBD1 (7 bases). V was shortened by 3 bases and J by 0 bases, with 21 bases between the two germline ends. CDR1 is DFQATT and CDR2 is SNEGSKA in the germline V gene (reference sequence). This CDR3 comprises 19 residues. The CDR3 DNA reads as TGCAGTGCTAGGATAATGGGCAGGGGGGTACTCTCTGGGGCCAACGTCCTGACTTTC. It specifies CSARIMGRGVLSGANVLTF.

CDR3 in DNA: TGTGCCAGCAGCCAAGATAGGAAGGGGCAAGAGACCCAGTACTTC. This sequence encodes CASSQDRKGQETQYF. The V gene is TRBV4-2, the J gene TRBJ2-5; D possibly corresponds to TRBD1 (5 bases). The V gene lost 0 bases and the J gene lost 2 bases, with 10 bases spanning the gap. The CDR3 is 15 residues long. Germline V gene lookup returns CDR1 LGHNA and CDR2 YNFKEQ.

J is TRBJ2-5 and V is TRBV29-1; D call uncertain. CDR3 length: 10 residues. V dropped 6 bases and J dropped 4 bases, with 6 bases sitting between them. CDR1 SQVTM and CDR2 ANQGSEA come from the germline V gene. The CDR3 sequence is CSVSLETQYF. The CDR3 coding sequence is TGCAGCGTGTCTCTAGAGACCCAGTACTTC.

In this sample, this clonotype turned up a few times. The rearrangement uses TRBV7-8 and TRBJ2-5; 10 nucleotides match TRBD2. The CDR3 is made up of 16 amino acids. The germline V gene encodes CDR1 SGHVS and CDR2 FQNEAQ. The junction had 7 bases not matched to a gene; V was cut back by 2 bases and J by 4 bases. CDR3 amino acids: CASSLYRAGGRETQYF. CDR3 bases: TGTGCCAGCAGCTTATATCGAGCGGGGGGGCGAGAGACCCAGTACTTC.

This clonotype was seen more than once but under ten times. The gene calls are TRBV10-2 and TRBJ2-7, with D perhaps TRBD1 or TRBD2 (5 bases each). Germline CDR1 WSHSY, CDR2 SAAADI. The V gene lost 1 base and the J gene lost 4 bases, with 14 bases spanning the gap. The CDR3 spans 15 residues. CDR3 amino acids: CASSEYGDRAYEQYV. The CDR3 region has the DNA TGCGCCAGCAGTGAGTATGGGGACCGGGCTTACGAGCAGTACGTC.

The genes are TRBV7-2 and TRBJ2-5; D call uncertain. The V gene lost 0 bases and the J gene lost 4 bases, with 9 bases spanning the gap. Per the germline V gene, CDR1 is SGHTA and CDR2 is FQGNSA. CDR3 length: 14 amino acids. Written as DNA, the CDR3 is TGTGCCAGCAGCTTAGCTACGCTCCCAGAGACCCAGTACTTC. This gives the protein CASSLATLPETQYF.

This clonotype was observed a handful of times. The V call is TRBV24-1, the J call TRBJ2-3; 9 nucleotides match TRBD1. Germline assignment: CDR1 KGHDR and CDR2 SFDVKD. The V and J ends lost 2 bases and 3 bases, in that order; junction bases with no gene match: 8. This CDR3 comprises 17 residues. The CDR3 reads CATSDSRPGQGTDTQYF. The CDR3 nucleotides are TGTGCCACCAGTGATTCACGACCGGGACAGGGAACAGATACGCAGTATTTT.

DNA of the CDR3: TGCAGTGCTAGAGATCTTTCCGGGACGGGCACTGAAGCTTTCTTT. It encodes CSARDLSGTGTEAFF. The rearrangement uses TRBV20-1 and TRBJ1-1; D is possibly TRBD1 (5 bases). The ends were cut back, 0 bases at V and 4 bases at J, with 15 bases in the middle. Germline loops: CDR1 DFQATT, CDR2 SNEGSKA (reference sequence). CDR3 length: 15 amino acids.

This clonotype was detected ten times or more. The rearrangement links TRBV7-2 to TRBJ2-1; TRBD1 matches at 8 bases. After removal of 3 bases from V and 1 base from J, the junction contained 2 bases not matched to a gene. The CDR3 is 15 amino acids. In germline, CDR1 is SGHTA, CDR2 FQGNSA. DNA of the CDR3: TGTGCCAGCAGCTTTGACAGGGGTTCCTACAATGAGCAGTTCTTC. Translation gives CASSFDRGSYNEQFF.

The rearrangement joins TRBV5-1 to TRBJ1-4, with D unresolved. This CDR3 is built from 16 residues. Germline-derived CDR1 and CDR2 are SGHRS and YFSETQ. V gave up 2 bases and J gave up 3 bases, with 14 bases separating them. CDR3: CASSLNPGKANEKLFF. The CDR3 DNA reads TGCGCCAGCAGCTTAAACCCGGGGAAGGCTAATGAAAAACTGTTTTTT. Filled out from reference TRBV5-1 and TRBJ1-4, the complete variable domain reads KAGVTQTPRYLIKTRGQQVTLSCSPISGHRSVSWYQQTPGQGLQFLFEYFSETQRNKGNFPGRFSGRQFSNSRSEMNVSTLELGDSALYLCASSLNPGKANEKLFFGSGTQLSVL.